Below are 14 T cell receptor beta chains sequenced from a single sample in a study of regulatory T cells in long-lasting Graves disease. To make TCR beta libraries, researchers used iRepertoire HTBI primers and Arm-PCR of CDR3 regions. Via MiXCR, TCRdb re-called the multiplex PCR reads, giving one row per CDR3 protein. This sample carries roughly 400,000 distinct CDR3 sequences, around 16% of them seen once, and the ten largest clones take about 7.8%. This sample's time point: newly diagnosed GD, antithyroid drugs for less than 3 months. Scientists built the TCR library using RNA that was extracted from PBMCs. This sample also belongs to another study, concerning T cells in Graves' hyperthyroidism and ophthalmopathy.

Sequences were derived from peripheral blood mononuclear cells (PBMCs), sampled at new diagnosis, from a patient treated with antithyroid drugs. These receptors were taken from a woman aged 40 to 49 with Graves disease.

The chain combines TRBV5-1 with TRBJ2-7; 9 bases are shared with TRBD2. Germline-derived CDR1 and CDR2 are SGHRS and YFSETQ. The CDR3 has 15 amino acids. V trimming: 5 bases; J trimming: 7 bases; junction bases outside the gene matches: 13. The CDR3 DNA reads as TGCGCCAGCAGACCCGGAGTAGCGGGAGCGGGTGAGCAGTACTTC. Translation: CASRPGVAGAGEQYF.

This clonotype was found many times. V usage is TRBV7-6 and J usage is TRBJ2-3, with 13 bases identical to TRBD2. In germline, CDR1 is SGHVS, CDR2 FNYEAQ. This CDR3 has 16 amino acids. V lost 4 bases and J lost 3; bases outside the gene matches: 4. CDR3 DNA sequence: TGTGCCAGCAGCTCGCGACTAGCGGGAGGAACAGATACGCAGTATTTT. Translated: CASSSRLAGGTDTQYF.

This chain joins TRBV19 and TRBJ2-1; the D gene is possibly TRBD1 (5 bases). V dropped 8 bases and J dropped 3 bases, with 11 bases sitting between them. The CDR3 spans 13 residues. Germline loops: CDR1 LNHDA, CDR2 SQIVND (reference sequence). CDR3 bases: TGTGCCAGTGTCGGACACAACTACAATGAGCAGTTCTTC. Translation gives CASVGHNYNEQFF.

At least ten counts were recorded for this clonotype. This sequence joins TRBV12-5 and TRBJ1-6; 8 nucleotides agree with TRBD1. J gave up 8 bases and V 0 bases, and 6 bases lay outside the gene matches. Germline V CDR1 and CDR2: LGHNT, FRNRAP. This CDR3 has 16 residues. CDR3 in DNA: TGTGCTAGTGGTTTGGTAGGGGTGACAGGGGATTCACCCCTCCACTTT. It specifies CASGLVGVTGDSPLHF.

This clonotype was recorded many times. CDR3 amino acids: CASSLGSPGTGDEQYF. CDR3 coding DNA: TGTGCCAGCAGCTTAGGGAGCCCGGGGACAGGGGACGAGCAGTACTTC. The V gene is TRBV7-9, the J gene TRBJ2-7, with TRBD1 matching 10 bases. Germline loops: CDR1 SEHNR, CDR2 FQNEAQ (reference sequence). V dropped 1 base and J dropped 5; count of bases not matched to a gene: 8. The CDR3 is 16 residues long.

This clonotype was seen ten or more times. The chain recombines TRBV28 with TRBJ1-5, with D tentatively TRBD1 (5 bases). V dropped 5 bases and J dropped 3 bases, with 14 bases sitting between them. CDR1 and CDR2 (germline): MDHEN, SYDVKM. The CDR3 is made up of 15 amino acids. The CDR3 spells CASSGGGTVNQPQHF. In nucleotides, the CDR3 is TGTGCCAGCAGTGGGGGGGGGACGGTCAATCAGCCCCAGCATTTT.

The CDR3 spells CASSPDRGSTGTLFF. In DNA form, the CDR3 reads TGTGCCAGCAGCCCTGACAGGGGCTCAACCGGGACGCTGTTTTTT. The rearrangement joins TRBV6-1 to TRBJ2-2, with TRBD1 matching 8 bases. The CDR3 has 15 residues. V lost 6 bases and J lost 13; bases outside the gene matches: 16. Germline lookup yields CDR1 MNHNS and CDR2 SASEGT.

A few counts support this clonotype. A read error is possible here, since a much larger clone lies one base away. In DNA, the CDR3 is TGTGCCAGCACCGGGGATACGCAGTATTTT. It yields the protein CASTGDTQYF. The chain has TRBV12-3 or TRBV12-4 and TRBJ2-3; unclear D gene. This CDR3 is 10 amino acids long. V lost 7 bases and J lost 6, with 5 bases in between.

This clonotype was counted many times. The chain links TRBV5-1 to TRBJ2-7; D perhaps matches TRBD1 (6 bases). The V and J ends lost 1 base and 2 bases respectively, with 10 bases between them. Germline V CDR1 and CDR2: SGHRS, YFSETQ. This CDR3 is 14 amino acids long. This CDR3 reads CASSLTGLTYEQYF. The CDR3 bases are TGCGCCAGCAGCTTGACAGGGCTCACCTACGAGCAGTACTTC.

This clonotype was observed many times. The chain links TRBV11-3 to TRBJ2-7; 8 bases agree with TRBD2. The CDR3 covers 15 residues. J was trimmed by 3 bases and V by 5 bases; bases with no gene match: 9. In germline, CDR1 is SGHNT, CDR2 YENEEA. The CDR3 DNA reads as TGTGCCAGCAGCAAATTTAGCGGGGCCCACTACGAGCAGTACTTC. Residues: CASSKFSGAHYEQYF.

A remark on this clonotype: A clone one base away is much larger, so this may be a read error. This CDR3 is CASSYGMSYEQYF. The CDR3 region has the DNA TGTGCCAGCAGTTACGGGATGTCCTACGAGCAGTACTTC. The chain employs TRBV6-5 and TRBJ2-7; D is unclear. The germline V gene encodes CDR1 MNHEY and CDR2 SVGAGI. Trimming removed 2 bases at V and 1 base at J, with 6 bases between. This CDR3 is built from 13 residues.

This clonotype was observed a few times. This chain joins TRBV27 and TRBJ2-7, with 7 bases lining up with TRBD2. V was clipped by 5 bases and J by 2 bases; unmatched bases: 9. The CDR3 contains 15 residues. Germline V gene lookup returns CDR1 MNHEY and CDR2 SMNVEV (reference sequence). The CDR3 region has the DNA TGTGCCAGCAGTGGATCTAGCGGTAATACCTACGAGCAGTACTTC. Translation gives CASSGSSGNTYEQYF.

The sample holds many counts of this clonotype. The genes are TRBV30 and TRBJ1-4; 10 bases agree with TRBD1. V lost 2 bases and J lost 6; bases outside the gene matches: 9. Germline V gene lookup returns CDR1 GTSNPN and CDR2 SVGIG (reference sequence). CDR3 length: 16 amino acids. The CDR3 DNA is TGTGCCTGGAGTCGTCCCGGGACAGGGGCGGATGAAAAACTGTTTTTT. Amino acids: CAWSRPGTGADEKLFF. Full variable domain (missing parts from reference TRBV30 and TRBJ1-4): SQTIHQWPATLVQPVGSPLSLECTVEGTSNPNLYWYRQAAGRGLQLLFYSVGIGQISSEVPQNLSASRPQDRQFILSSKKLLLSDSGFYLCAWSRPGTGADEKLFFGSGTQLSVL.

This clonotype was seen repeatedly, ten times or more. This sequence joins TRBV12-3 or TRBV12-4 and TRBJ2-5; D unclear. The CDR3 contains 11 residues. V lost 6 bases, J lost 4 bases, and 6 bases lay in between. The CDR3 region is CASSWGETQYF. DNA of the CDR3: TGTGCCAGCAGCTGGGGAGAGACCCAGTACTTC.